The T cell receptor (beta chain) described here comes from a study of cytomegalovirus exposure and HLA in healthy donors (TCRdb year 2017). Regarding the study in general: According to an earlier analysis of a few hundred of the donors, some 180 million T cells yielded over 100 million unique TCR beta sequences and roughly 280 Gb of sequence data. Along with the approximately 650-subject first cohort, a separate validation cohort of over 90 different subjects was used. In an earlier analysis of 500 to 650 of the donors, high-throughput TCR beta sequencing was used to judge whether each TCR beta V gene segment behaved as functional or pseudogenic. Every repertoire in the discovery cohort had been generated on one and the same sequencing platform. To study patterns of TCR occurrence, a later analysis re-analyzed previously published TCR beta repertoires from 550 to 800 donors and added high-resolution HLA genotyping. The study aimed to test whether signatures of past pathogen exposure could be identified by cataloging public T cell receptors. Because of strong linkage in the cohort, five DR-DQ haplotypes were treated as single units for association and clustering. Donor age, sex, ethnicity and CMV serostatus were compiled alongside the repertoire data. The number of donors typed differed by locus, with 629-630 for A, B, C, DRB1 and DQB1, 522 for DQA1, some 570 for DPA1, and approximately 470 for DPB1. High-throughput TCR immunosequencing, statistical association of individual TCRs with disease status, and machine learning were combined to predict cytomegalovirus infection status. About 280 gigabases of sequencing data and approximately 92 million unique TCR sequences made up an early release that covered fewer than 650 HLA-typed donors. In a later genetic analysis, genome-wide SNP genotypes for about 65% of the roughly 700 donors were used, and that subset was treated as a discovery cohort. The study used immunosequencing to profile the T cell repertoires of 600 to 850 subjects and linked those repertoires to cytomegalovirus serostatus. Of the roughly 400 genotyped donors, approximately 83% fell in the genetic ancestry cluster associated with self-reported Caucasian donors. Both class I and class II loci were covered by HLA typing, at four-digit resolution. Among around 400 genotyped donors of the cohort, an average of about 240,000 unique TCR beta nucleotide sequences were sequenced per donor, roughly 18% of them non-productive. The later analysis used no new phenotypic data to find candidate immune exposures, relying instead on TCR beta sequences and their occurrence across donors.

Library creation used the immunoSEQ multiplex PCR assay. A mixture of 60 forward primers for TCR Vbeta segments and 13 reverse primers for TCR Jbeta segments was used in the multiplex PCR. The CDR3 region of rearranged TCR beta genes was amplified from genomic DNA with a multiplex PCR assay. The amplified TCR beta libraries were sequenced on the Illumina HiSeq System as 87-base-pair reads. The authors' analysis ran thus. A later analysis counted some 80 million unique TCR beta chains across the 640 or so repertoires, and roughly 9.9 million of these chains were shared by at least two donors. To remove PCR and sequencing errors, raw reads were error-corrected and collapsed into unique sequences using a nearest-neighbor algorithm that merged closely related sequences. To assign V, D and J gene segments, CDR3 sequences were aligned to IMGT reference sequences. For a sequence to be retained, at least a six-nucleotide match to both a V gene segment and a J gene segment was required. Rearrangements were called productive when the CDR3 lacked stop codons and stayed in frame with V and J; all others were non-productive. Following IMGT convention, CDR3 was defined as the stretch from the second conserved V-encoded cysteine to the conserved J-encoded phenylalanine. In an earlier analysis of roughly 610 of the donors, sequences lacking an unambiguous match to a single V gene segment were excluded. In an earlier analysis of roughly 500 of the donors, V segments were called functional above 56.7% productive rearrangements and were called segregating when the between-donor standard deviation exceeded 5%. A statistical classification framework was built to diagnose cytomegalovirus status from the catalog of TCR beta chain sequences. V and J gene assignment, in a later analysis, came from comparing TCR nucleotide sequences with IMGT/GENE-DB human TR gene sequences. Using the TCRdist pipeline, a later analysis assigned CDR3 sequences along with most-parsimonious VDJ recombination scenarios. In a later analysis, each TCR beta chain was defined by its CDR3 amino acid sequence together with its V-gene family, and reads lacking a unique V-gene family were excluded. To address suspected cross-contamination and a sequencing artifact, a later analysis removed some 620 highly shared, low-generation-probability nucleotide sequences. In a later analysis, a clonal expansion index was calculated for each public chain from normalized within-repertoire ranks of inferred template counts. In a later analysis, generation probabilities were computed with a VDJ recombination model fitted to out-of-frame rearrangements, and the resulting probabilities were checked against IGoR. A later analysis scored TCR-TCR, TCR-HLA and TCR-CMV co-occurrence with hypergeometric tests, applying a repertoire-size bias correction to TCR pairs. In a later analysis, false discovery rates were estimated by permuting HLA or CMV assignments 20 times. In a later analysis, co-occurring TCRs were grouped with DBSCAN, and TCRdist sequence similarity was added when clustering was performed within HLA-allele-positive subsets. For co-occurrence clustering, repertoires with fewer than 30,000 or more than 120,000 public chains were excluded, along with roughly 5 repertoires with anomalous nucleotide sharing. TCRdb carries this immuneACCESS record with in-frame sequences only. Its versions omit some clonotypes, under half of them owing to an unresolved V gene in the studies checked, with the rest unexplained. V and J calls and clone size are those listed in that table; D and trimming were worked out from the DNA. Across this sample there are 180,000 or so clones, with approximately 86% seen only once. The leading ten clones occupy approximately 0.31% of the sample.

The cohort was made up of 650 to 700 healthy bone marrow donors. At the time of sampling, all cohort members were nominally healthy, though unrecorded immune exposures were likely present. The donor tested CMV seronegative and was one of the 352 seronegative cohort members. Each donor provided a peripheral blood sample, and peripheral blood mononuclear cells were used for TCR beta sequencing. Genomic DNA extraction from the blood cell samples was performed with the Qiagen DNeasy Blood Extraction Kit. The junction shows trimming of 0 bases on V and 8 bases on J, and the gene matches do not reach 5 bases of it. The germline V gene (reference sequence) supplies CDR1 MNHEY and CDR2 SMNVEV. The cysteine opens and the phenylalanine closes a CDR3 of 15 amino acids. Of all the DNA, just the CDR3 is kept, 45 bases in frame from base 1. General conclusions and limits of the study: In an earlier analysis of 587 of the donors, most TCR beta V segments appeared in productive rearrangements about 90% or about 30% of the time, broadly matching IMGT annotations. This cohort had only TCR beta chains sequenced, and the lack of alpha or paired-chain data limited which features could be detected. Because the 87-base-pair reads could not distinguish some IMGT-functional V segments, including TRBV6-2 and TRBV6-3, those segments were excluded. In a later genetic analysis, a missense DCLRE1C variant was associated with V-gene and J-gene trimming of TCR beta chains, and the association was replicated in an independent cohort. According to a later analysis, TCR association rates differed among HLA loci, with DRB1 alleles showing the most associated TCRs and HLA-C alleles showing the fewest. In a later genetic analysis, fewer N-insertions in productive TCRs were reported among donors in an Asian-associated ancestry cluster than the roughly 710-donor mean. The only immune exposure information available for the cohort was CMV serostatus. Roughly uniform sequencing depth across donors was assumed in presence/absence analyses, although this assumption may not hold. Most CMV-associated TCR beta chains appeared to be HLA-restricted in a later analysis, and the HLA associations seemed to be driven largely by CMV exposure. In vitro tests confirmed that three of the cytomegalovirus-associated TCR beta chains recognize cytomegalovirus antigens. It was suggested by the authors that the approach could potentially be generalized to other disease states and immunological phenotypes. When HLA alleles, especially DR and DQ, strongly co-occurred, attributing TCR associations to individual alleles was difficult. A later analysis reported that several top co-occurrence clusters appeared linked to parvovirus B19, influenza, CMV and Epstein-Barr virus. The study listed 164 TCR beta chains as associated with cytomegalovirus. A further reported finding was that TCR beta sequences accurately predicted the HLA-A and HLA-B alleles for most subjects in the first cohort. A later analysis associated 16,951 TCR beta sequences with specific HLA alleles at a false discovery rate of 0.05. A cluster of highly shared sequence variants was judged likely to represent a technical artifact of the sequencing pipeline. In both the original and validation cohorts, the classifier was reported to diagnose cytomegalovirus status with high specificity and sensitivity. Linkage disequilibrium might explain the correlated functional status among segregating V segments, but an unknown experimental factor could not be ruled out. Because HLA typing was missing for some donors at each locus, association tests included only the typed subset. Because counts were too low, seventeen rarely observed V segments, including chromosome 9 orphons, were excluded from the earlier analysis of 587 of the donors. Compared with equally common non-associated chains, HLA-associated TCR beta chains in a later analysis were more clonally expanded and had lower generation probabilities. Most TCR sequences were observed very rarely across donors, whereas some public TCRs were present in many individuals.

As concerns this clone: Its antigen specificity is not known. The input lacks base qualities; no much larger clone sits a single base away.

The rearranged chain carries TRBV27 and TRBJ2-4; 9 of the junction bases match TRBD2. Input material: PBMCs. This clonotype originated in a woman aged 25 to 39 in good health and CMV-seronegative. The DNA sequence is TGTGCCAGCAGTTTATCTCTAGCGGGATCTGACATTCAGTACTTC. This gives the protein CASSLSLAGSDIQYF.